Each of the 27 T cell receptor beta chains below was sequenced from the same sample in a study of T-cell reconstitution after alpha-beta-depleted transplantation in children. Study observations and caveats: Counts and diversity of T cells one year after transplant came mostly from newly produced T cells.

Construction of the TCRbeta library involved unique molecular identifiers. Using its own MiXCR run on the PCR reads, TCRdb lists one record per CDR3 protein. The sample has fewer than 350,000 distinct CDR3 sequences; over 7.5% are singletons. These receptors lack a known antigen. The sample here was peripheral blood, taken 360 days after TCRalphabeta/CD19-depleted stem cell transplant. These TCRs come from a female patient between 2 and 15 years old who had a stem cell transplant for Fanconi anemia, so the T cells may come from the graft donor.

Many counts were recorded for this clonotype. The gene calls are TRBV27 and TRBJ1-1; the match to TRBD1 covers 10 bases. After removal of 8 bases from V and 3 bases from J, the junction contained 12 bases not matched to a gene. CDR3 length: 16 amino acids. CDR1 is MNHEY and CDR2 is SMNVEV in the germline V gene (reference sequence). The CDR3 spells CASSPAAGTGDTEAFF. DNA for the CDR3: TGTGCCAGCTCACCCGCTGCGGGGACAGGGGACACTGAAGCTTTCTTT.

This clonotype was seen more than once but under ten times. The V and J genes are TRBV10-3 and TRBJ2-7; TRBD1 might be the D (6 bases). The V gene lost 6 bases and the J gene lost 6 bases, with 12 bases spanning the gap. The CDR3 runs 12 residues. Looked up from germline, CDR1 is ENHRY and CDR2 is SYGVKD. The CDR3, as DNA: TGTGCCATCAGACAGGGTGGCGGCGAGCAGTACTTC. Its translation is CAIRQGGGEQYF.

Many counts were recorded for this clonotype. The chain carries TRBV5-1 and TRBJ2-1; 7 nucleotides line up with TRBD2. The CDR3 runs 15 residues. Per germline, CDR1 SGHRS and CDR2 YFSETQ. The J segment lost 6 bases and the V segment lost 0 bases, leaving 6 bases of the junction unmatched. The CDR3 here is CASSLVVGGINEQFF. The DNA for the CDR3 is TGCGCCAGCAGCTTGGTAGTGGGGGGGATCAATGAGCAGTTCTTC.

This clonotype was observed many times. This rearrangement joins TRBV4-2 to TRBJ2-4, with D possibly being TRBD2 (7 bases). Germline lookup yields CDR1 LGHNA and CDR2 YNFKEQ. This CDR3 region has 18 residues. Between the trimmed V and J ends, which lost 5 bases and 1 base, there was a span of 21 bases. The CDR3 DNA follows: TGTGCCAGCAGCTCCCCAGTGGGGGGGGCCTTTGCCAAAAACATTCAGTACTTC. This gives the protein CASSSPVGGAFAKNIQYF.

In its sample, this clonotype was seen many times. The rearrangement links TRBV30 to TRBJ2-7; 7 bases agree with TRBD2. The CDR3 consists of 14 residues. The trim removed 2 bases at V and 0 bases at J, leaving 4 bases unmatched. CDR1 and CDR2 (germline): GTSNPN, SVGIG (reference sequence). The CDR3 bases are TGTGCCTGGAGTACTAGCGTTTACTCCTACGAGCAGTACTTC. This sequence encodes CAWSTSVYSYEQYF.

The table lists this clonotype with a few counts. The chain recombines TRBV27 with TRBJ2-5; TRBD2 might be the D (6 bases). Germline values: CDR1 MNHEY, CDR2 SMNVEV (reference sequence). Between the trimmed V and J ends, which lost 1 base and 3 bases, there was a span of 18 bases. The CDR3 length is 17 residues. CDR3 loop: CASSLFARGLDKETQYF. The CDR3 nucleotides read TGTGCCAGCAGTTTATTTGCGCGGGGACTGGATAAAGAGACCCAGTACTTC.

This chain uses TRBV12-3 or TRBV12-4 with TRBJ2-5; the D gene is possibly TRBD2 (6 bases). The CDR3 spans 18 residues. The CDR3, as DNA: TGTACCTGCAGTTTAGCCGGCCGGGGACTGGGACTTCAAGAGACCCAGTACTTC. Amino acids: CTCSLAGRGLGLQETQYF.

The chain combines TRBV10-2 with TRBJ2-7; TRBD2 matches 7 bases. The length of the CDR3 is 14 residues. From germline, CDR1 is WSHSY and CDR2 SAAADI. J was trimmed by 5 bases and V by 3 bases; bases with no gene match: 7. DNA of the CDR3: TGCGCCAGCAGTGATGGCGGGAGTCTCAACGAGCAGTACTTC. Residues: CASSDGGSLNEQYF.

In regard to this clonotype: A single base separates this from a much larger clone, so it may be a read error. The chain carries TRBV10-3 and TRBJ1-2; no clear D. CDR1 and CDR2 from the germline V gene are ENHRY and SYGVKD. This CDR3 has 15 amino acids. As DNA, the CDR3 is TGTGCCATCAGTGAGGGGCAGGACCTCCCCTATAGCTACACCTTC. It yields the protein CAISEGQDLPYSYTF.

The chain is built from TRBV20-1 and TRBJ2-1; 9 positions match TRBD2. This CDR3 is built from 16 residues. The germline CDR1 and CDR2 sequences are DFQATT and SNEGSKA (reference sequence). The J segment lost 3 bases and the V segment lost 0 bases, leaving 6 bases of the junction unmatched. The CDR3 DNA is TGCAGTGCTAGAGACTCGGGCGGGGGGGACTACAATGAGCAGTTCTTC. Amino acid sequence: CSARDSGGGDYNEQFF.

Ten or more counts support this clonotype. The chain joins TRBV5-1 to TRBJ2-1, with TRBD2 identical over 8 bases. In germline, CDR1 is SGHRS, CDR2 YFSETQ. The CDR3 is made up of 14 amino acids. The junction had 2 bases not matched to a gene; V was cut back by 0 bases and J by 6 bases. The chain's CDR3 is CASSLGAGGNEQFF. The CDR3 DNA follows: TGCGCCAGCAGCTTGGGGGCGGGGGGCAATGAGCAGTTCTTC.

The chain links TRBV12-3 or TRBV12-4 to TRBJ2-7; D unresolved. V lost 0 bases to trimming and J lost 0 bases, with 15 bases between them. CDR3 size: 17 residues. The CDR3 nucleotides read TGTGCCAGCAGTTTAGCGCTAGGGAAGGCAAGCTCCTACGAGCAGTACTTC. As protein: CASSLALGKASSYEQYF.

There are many counts of this clonotype. V usage is TRBV20-1 and J usage is TRBJ2-5; TRBD2 aligns across 13 bases. Per germline, CDR1 DFQATT and CDR2 SNEGSKA (reference sequence). The CDR3 contains 16 residues. J gave up 2 bases and V 1 base, and 4 bases lay outside the gene matches. CDR3 sequence (DNA): TGCAGTGCTAGAGGGACTAGCGGGAGAGGACAAGAGACCCAGTACTTC. It encodes CSARGTSGRGQETQYF.

The chain uses TRBV20-1 and TRBJ1-2, with a weak D call TRBD1 (5 bases). The V end lost 5 bases, the J end lost 6 bases, and 22 bases lay between the germline ends. This CDR3 spans 15 amino acids. Looked up from germline, CDR1 is DFQATT and CDR2 is SNEGSKA (reference sequence). This CDR3 is CSAPPGRGLGDGYTF. The CDR3 coding sequence is TGCAGTGCTCCCCCCGGAAGGGGCCTGGGCGATGGCTACACCTTC.

V is TRBV9 and J is TRBJ2-1; D gene unclear. The germline V gene encodes CDR1 SGDLS and CDR2 YYNGEE. The CDR3 contains 14 residues. V lost 4 bases to trimming and J lost 10 bases, with 18 bases between them. The CDR3 DNA is TGTGCCAGCAGCCCGACGTCTCCCCTGGGGGAGCAGTTCTTC. This encodes CASSPTSPLGEQFF. The full variable domain, in which reference TRBV9 and TRBJ2-1 provide the parts outside the CDR3, is DSGVTQTPKHLITATGQRVTLRCSPRSGDLSVYWYQQSLDQGLQFLIQYYNGEERAKGNILERFSAQQFPDLHSELNLSSLELGDSALYFCASSPTSPLGEQFFGPGTRLTVL.

In its sample, this clonotype was seen a few times. The chain employs TRBV27 and TRBJ2-7; a possible D gene is TRBD1 (5 bases). Germline V gene data show CDR1 as MNHEY and CDR2 as SMNVEV (reference sequence). The CDR3 is made up of 15 amino acids. Trimming cost V 3 bases and J 0 bases, with 12 bases left between them. The CDR3 DNA sequence: TGTGCCAGCAGTTTGACAGCCCCGAGCTCCTACGAGCAGTACTTC. Residues: CASSLTAPSSYEQYF.

The J gene is TRBJ2-5, the V gene TRBV2, with 7 bases matching TRBD2. Germline CDR1 reads SNHLY; CDR2 reads FYNNEI. The CDR3 runs to 12 residues. With 8 bases clipped from V and 2 bases from J, the junction kept 2 bases outside the gene matches. CDR3 region: CASGGEQETQYF. The CDR3, as DNA: TGTGCCAGCGGGGGGGAACAAGAGACCCAGTACTTC.

The J gene is TRBJ2-7, the V gene TRBV24-1; tentatively, D is TRBD1 (5 bases). Trimming cost V 3 bases and J 1 base, with 27 bases left between them. The germline V gene encodes CDR1 KGHDR and CDR2 SFDVKD. CDR3 length: 20 residues. CDR3 bases: TGTGCCACCAGTGATAAGTCGGGCAGGGTTAAGATCGGTGGATCCTACGAGCAGTACGTC. Its translation: CATSDKSGRVKIGGSYEQYV.

The CDR3 loop is CSARVRLAGSADTQYF. The CDR3 DNA is TGCAGTGCTAGAGTCCGGCTAGCGGGGTCGGCAGATACGCAGTATTTT. This chain links TRBV20-1 with TRBJ2-3; 9 positions agree with TRBD2. The V and J ends lost 1 base and 4 bases, in that order; junction bases with no gene match: 9. CDR3 length: 16 residues. From germline, CDR1 is DFQATT and CDR2 SNEGSKA (reference sequence).

There are many counts of this clonotype. V is TRBV28 and J is TRBJ2-5; the D gene is possibly TRBD2 (5 bases). Trimming stripped 3 bases from V and 5 bases from J, with 10 bases between. CDR1 and CDR2 from the germline V gene are MDHEN and SYDVKM. This CDR3 has 13 residues. The CDR3 sequence: CASSFSQRETQYF. CDR3 DNA: TGTGCCAGCAGTTTCTCCCAGCGGGAGACCCAGTACTTC.

This clonotype was observed many times. The chain carries TRBV6-1 and TRBJ2-4; the D is unclear. The V end lost 5 bases, the J end lost 3 bases, and 11 bases lay between the germline ends. The germline V gene has CDR1 MNHNS and CDR2 SASEGT. The CDR3 length is 14 residues. This CDR3 is CASSKTVGKNIQYF. The DNA for the CDR3 is TGTGCCAGCAGTAAGACCGTGGGCAAAAACATTCAGTACTTC.

This clonotype was picked up many times. CDR3 sequence reads: CASSPTRPWETQYF. CDR3 bases: TGTGCCAGCAGTCCAACCCGACCCTGGGAGACCCAGTACTTC. V and J are TRBV27 and TRBJ2-5; unclear D gene. The V end lost 5 bases, the J end lost 5 bases, and 15 bases lay between the germline ends. The CDR3 is 14 residues long. Germline-derived CDR1 and CDR2 are MNHEY and SMNVEV (reference sequence).

The rearrangement uses TRBV6-1 and TRBJ2-7; 11 bases map to TRBD1. The trim removed 8 bases at V and 6 bases at J, leaving 6 bases unmatched. CDR1 is MNHNS, CDR2 SASEGT, per germline. CDR3 length: 13 amino acids. CDR3 sequence: CASRTGGSFEQYF. DNA for the CDR3: TGTGCCAGCCGGACAGGGGGCTCGTTCGAGCAGTACTTC.

V gene TRBV7-3 combines with J gene TRBJ2-5; D is possibly TRBD1 (6 bases). CDR1 and CDR2 (germline): SGHTA, FQGTGA. With 3 bases removed from V and 5 bases from J, the gap between germline ends came to 10 bases. The CDR3 has 13 amino acids. CDR3 residues: CASSFQGWETQYF. In DNA, the CDR3 is TGTGCCAGCAGCTTTCAGGGGTGGGAGACCCAGTACTTC.

This clonotype was seen many times. V gene TRBV29-1 combines with J gene TRBJ1-1; tentative D call: TRBD1 (6 bases). Between the trimmed V and J ends, which lost 4 bases and 4 bases, there was a span of 10 bases. The V gene's germline CDR1 is SQVTM and CDR2 ANQGSEA. This CDR3 has 12 amino acids. CDR3 in amino acids: CSVGGLGTEAFF. The CDR3 DNA reads as TGCAGCGTTGGGGGGCTGGGCACTGAAGCTTTCTTT. Full variable domain (missing parts from reference TRBV29-1 and TRBJ1-1): SAVISQKPSRDICQRGTSLTIQCQVDSQVTMMFWYRQQPGQSLTLIATANQGSEATYESGFVIDKFPISRPNLTFSTLTVSNMSPEDSSIYLCSVGGLGTEAFFGQGTRLTVV.

This clonotype was counted ten times or more. The chain has TRBV20-1 and TRBJ2-7; maybe TRBD2 (6 bases). CDR3 length: 17 amino acids. The V gene's germline CDR1 is DFQATT and CDR2 SNEGSKA (reference sequence). V lost 4 bases and J 1 base, leaving 23 bases between the germline ends. The DNA for the CDR3 is TGCAGTGCTACTAGATTCGTAAGGGGAGGAGCATCCTACGAGCAGTACTTC. This codes for CSATRFVRGGASYEQYF.

In its sample, this clonotype was seen many times. The chain is built from TRBV20-1 and TRBJ2-1, with D maybe TRBD2 (6 bases). This CDR3 has 15 residues. With 0 bases removed from V and 4 bases from J, the gap between germline ends came to 13 bases. Germline CDR1 reads DFQATT; CDR2 reads SNEGSKA (reference sequence). The CDR3 region is CSARDLEGPYNEQFF. CDR3 in DNA: TGCAGTGCTAGAGATCTGGAGGGGCCGTACAATGAGCAGTTCTTC.